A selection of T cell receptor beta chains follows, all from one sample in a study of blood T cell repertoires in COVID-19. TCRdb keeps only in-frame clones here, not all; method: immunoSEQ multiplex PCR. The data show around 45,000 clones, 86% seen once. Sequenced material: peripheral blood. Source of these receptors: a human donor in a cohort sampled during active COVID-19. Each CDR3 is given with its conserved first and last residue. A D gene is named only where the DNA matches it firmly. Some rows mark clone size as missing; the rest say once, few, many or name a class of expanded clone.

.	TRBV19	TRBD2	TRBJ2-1	TGTGCCAGTAGTTCGGGGACTAGCGGGGGGGCCTCCTACAATGAGCAGTTCTTC	CASSSGTSGGASYNEQFF
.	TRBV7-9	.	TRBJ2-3	TGTGCCAGCAGCTTAGGGTCACATTACACAGATACGCAGTATTTT	CASSLGSHYTDTQYF
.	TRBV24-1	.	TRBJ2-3	TGTGCCACCAGTCTTCCGGGCACAGATACGCAGTATTTT	CATSLPGTDTQYF
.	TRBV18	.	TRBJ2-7	TGTGCCAGCTCACCGGGCGGCGGGGGCCGGACCTACGAGCAGTACTTC	CASSPGGGGRTYEQYF
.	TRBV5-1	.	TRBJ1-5	TGCGCCAGCAGCTTCAGGATTCGGGTAGGGCGGGATCAGCCCCAGCATTTT	CASSFRIRVGRDQPQHF
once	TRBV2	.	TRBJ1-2	TGTGCCAGCAGCACAGGTCCCCTAGGCACTGCGAACGGCTACACCTTC	CASSTGPLGTANGYTF
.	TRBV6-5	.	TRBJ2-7	TGTGCCACCTCTGTGGTAGGCCCAGGTTACGAGCAGTACTTC	CATSVVGPGYEQYF
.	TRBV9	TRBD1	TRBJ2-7	TGTGCCAGCAGCCTTCGACAGGGGGGAAACTACGAGCAGTACTTC	CASSLRQGGNYEQYF
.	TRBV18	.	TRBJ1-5	TGTGCCAGCTCACCACCCGCCGGGGTTCAGCCCCAGCATTTT	CASSPPAGVQPQHF
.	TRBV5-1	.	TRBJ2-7	TGCGCCAGCAGCCACGGGAGAGACTACGAGCAGTACTTC	CASSHGRDYEQYF
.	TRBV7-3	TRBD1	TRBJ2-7	TGTGCCAGCAGCTTAGGGACAGGGCTCGAGCAGTACTTC	CASSLGTGLEQYF
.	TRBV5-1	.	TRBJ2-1	TGCGCCAGCAGCCCGGACAGTGAGCAGTTCTTC	CASSPDSEQFF
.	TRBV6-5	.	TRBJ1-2	TGTGCCAGCAGTTACAGGGGAGGTTCGTATGGCTACACCTTC	CASSYRGGSYGYTF
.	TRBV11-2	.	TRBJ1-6	TGTGCCAGCAGTCCACTACCCCAGGGTAGTTACTATAATTCACCCCTCCACTTT	CASSPLPQGSYYNSPLHF
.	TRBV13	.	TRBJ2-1	TGTGCCAGCAGCTTAAACGAGGCGGGTAACTATGAGCAGTTCTTC	CASSLNEAGNYEQFF
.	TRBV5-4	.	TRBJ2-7	TGTGCCAGCAGCTTGACAGGGTCCTACGAGCAGTACTTC	CASSLTGSYEQYF
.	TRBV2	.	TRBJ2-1	TGTGCCAGCAGCCCCGGACTATCCCCCGATGAGCAGTTCTTC	CASSPGLSPDEQFF
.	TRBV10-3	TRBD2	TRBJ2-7	TGTGCCATCAGTGAGGGACTAGCGGGGAAAAACTACGAGCAGTACTTC	CAISEGLAGKNYEQYF
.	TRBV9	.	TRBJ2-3	TGTGCCAGCAGCGTTTTTCAGGGGCTAAGCACAGATACGCAGTATTTT	CASSVFQGLSTDTQYF
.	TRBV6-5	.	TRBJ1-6	TGTGCCAGCAGTCCGTCGGACAGATTAAATTCACCCCTCCACTTT	CASSPSDRLNSPLHF
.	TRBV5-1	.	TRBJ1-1	TGCGCCAGCAGCTTGGCGTTGGGGGGGAACACTGAAGCTTTCTTT	CASSLALGGNTEAFF
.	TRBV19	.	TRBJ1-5	TGTGCCACTTCTCGGTGGACAAGCAATCAGCCCCAGCATTTT	CATSRWTSNQPQHF
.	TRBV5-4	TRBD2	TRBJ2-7	TGTGCCAGCAGCCCTTCTAGCGGTCCTAGCGAGCAGTACTTC	CASSPSSGPSEQYF
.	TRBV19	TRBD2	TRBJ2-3	TGTGCCAGTAGTATTAGGTTTGGCGGGGGGGCCGTGGATACGCAGTATTTT	CASSIRFGGGAVDTQYF
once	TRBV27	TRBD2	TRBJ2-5	TGTGCCAGCAGACCGACTAGCGGGGGTGGGACCCAGTACTTC	CASRPTSGGGTQYF
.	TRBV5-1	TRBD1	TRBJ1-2	TGCGCCAGCAGCTTCCGGGACAGCACTTTTAACTATGGCTACACCTTC	CASSFRDSTFNYGYTF
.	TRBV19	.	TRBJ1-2	TGTGCCAGTAGTATCACCTTGACAGACTATGGCTACACCTTC	CASSITLTDYGYTF
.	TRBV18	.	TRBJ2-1	TGTGCCAGCTCACCAGGGCCTGTCAATGAGCAGTTCTTC	CASSPGPVNEQFF
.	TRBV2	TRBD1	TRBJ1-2	TGTGCCAGCAGTACCGGACAGGGATATGGCTACACCTTC	CASSTGQGYGYTF